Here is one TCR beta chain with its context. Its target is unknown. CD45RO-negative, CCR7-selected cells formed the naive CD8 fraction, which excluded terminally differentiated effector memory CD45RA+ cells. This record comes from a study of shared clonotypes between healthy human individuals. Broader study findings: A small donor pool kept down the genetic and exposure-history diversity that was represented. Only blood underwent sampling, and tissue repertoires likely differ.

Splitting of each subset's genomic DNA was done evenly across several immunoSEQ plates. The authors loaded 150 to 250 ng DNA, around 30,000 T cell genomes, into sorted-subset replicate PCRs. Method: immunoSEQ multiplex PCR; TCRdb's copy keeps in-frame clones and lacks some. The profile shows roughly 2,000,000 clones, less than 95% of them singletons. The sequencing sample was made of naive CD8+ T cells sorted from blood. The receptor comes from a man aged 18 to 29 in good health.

This CDR3 is CASTGGDSYEQYF. The CDR3 nucleotides are TGTGCCAGCACAGGCGGAGACTCCTACGAGCAGTACTTC. This rearrangement joins TRBV6-6 to TRBJ2-7; D unresolved. The germline CDR1 and CDR2 sequences are MNHNY and SVGAGI (reference sequence). V lost 7 bases to trimming and J lost 0 bases, with 10 bases between them. CDR3 length equals 13 residues.